A single sample gave rise to the 11 T cell receptor beta chains below, sequenced in a study of T cell responses to AZD1222 COVID-19 vaccine. TCRdb keeps only in-frame clones here, not all; method: immunoSEQ multiplex PCR. The table has approximately 120,000 clones, approximately 91% seen once. The starting material was peripheral blood, obtained on day 0 of AZD1222 vaccination. The receptors shown here come from an adult in good health.

The chain couples TRBV4-2 to TRBJ1-6; D is unclear. CDR3 size: 21 residues. Germline V lookup: CDR1 LGHNA, CDR2 YNFKEQ. Trimming stripped 3 bases from V and 0 bases from J, with 24 bases between. This CDR3 reads CASSQWGSGVGSSSYNSPLHF. CDR3 in DNA: TGTGCCAGCAGCCAGTGGGGTTCAGGTGTTGGCTCGAGCTCCTATAATTCACCCCTCCACTTT.

This rearrangement joins TRBV12-3 or TRBV12-4 to TRBJ1-6; D is unclear. Trimming pared 2 bases from V and 10 bases from J, leaving 6 bases between. The CDR3 sequence is 12 residues long. CDR3: CASSLKASPLHF. CDR3 nucleotides: TGTGCCAGCAGTTTAAAGGCCTCACCCCTCCACTTT.

V is TRBV5-1 and J is TRBJ2-7; 9 nucleotides match TRBD1. The CDR3 sequence is 15 residues long. Losses at the gene ends were 4 bases for V and 3 bases for J; bases not matched to a gene: 8. Per the germline V gene, CDR1 is SGHRS and CDR2 is YFSETQ. Here the CDR3 reads CASSQTGGDFYEQYF. CDR3 DNA: TGCGCCAGCAGCCAGACAGGGGGGGATTTCTACGAGCAGTACTTC. The whole variable domain, filled in from reference TRBV5-1 and TRBJ2-7, reads KAGVTQTPRYLIKTRGQQVTLSCSPISGHRSVSWYQQTPGQGLQFLFEYFSETQRNKGNFPGRFSGRQFSNSRSEMNVSTLELGDSALYLCASSQTGGDFYEQYFGPGTRLTVT.

A note on this clone: The junction does not match germline at one end; this may be a read error. The CDR3 bases are TGTGCCAGCAGCTACTCAAGGGGCGGCGGGGAGCTGTTTTTT. Its translation: CASSYSRGGGELFF. The chain has TRBV6-5 and TRBJ2-2, with D maybe TRBD1 (5 bases). CDR3 length: 14 residues. The germline V gene has CDR1 MNHEY and CDR2 SVGAGI.

This clone has only one observation. V and J are TRBV6-2 or TRBV6-3 and TRBJ2-7; D is possibly TRBD1 or TRBD2 (5 bases each). Germline lookup yields CDR1 MNHEY and CDR2 SVGEGT. The V and J ends lost 2 bases and 0 bases respectively, with 14 bases between them. This CDR3 is 16 amino acids long. CDR3 loop: CASSYPSGTVSYEQYF. CDR3 DNA: TGTGCCAGCAGTTACCCTTCCGGGACGGTCTCCTACGAGCAGTACTTC.

V usage is TRBV30 and J usage is TRBJ1-6, with D perhaps matching TRBD1 (5 bases). The length of the CDR3 is 14 residues. The V end lost 0 bases, the J end lost 6 bases, and 9 bases lay between the germline ends. Germline CDR1 is GTSNPN and CDR2 is SVGIG (reference sequence). The CDR3 DNA follows: TGTGCCTGGAGTGTACGGGACGTTAATTCACCCCTCCACTTT. This sequence encodes CAWSVRDVNSPLHF.

V is TRBV18 and J is TRBJ1-1; D may be TRBD1 (5 bases). Germline V gives CDR1 KGHSH, CDR2 LQKENI. The CDR3 length is 16 residues. With 1 base removed from V and 1 base from J, the gap between germline ends came to 13 bases. The CDR3 sequence: CASSPRGWGENTEAFF. The CDR3 bases are TGTGCCAGCTCACCACGTGGGTGGGGGGAGAACACTGAAGCTTTCTTT.

V usage is TRBV28 and J usage is TRBJ2-7, with 9 bases identical to TRBD2. The germline gives CDR1 MDHEN, CDR2 SYDVKM. V shed 3 bases and J 6 bases; nucleotides not matched to a gene: 6. This CDR3 contains 14 residues. CDR3 nucleotides: TGTGCCAGCAGTTTGGATAGCGGGGGTGGCGAGCAGTACTTC. Protein: CASSLDSGGGEQYF.

The V and J genes are TRBV6-2 or TRBV6-3 and TRBJ2-7, with 9 bases that match TRBD1. J lost 4 bases, V lost 2 bases, and 3 bases had no gene match. The CDR3 runs 14 residues. The V gene's germline CDR1 is MNHEY and CDR2 SVGEGT. The CDR3 region has the DNA TGTGCCAGCAGTTACGAAGACAGGGGGTACGAGCAGTACGTC. As protein: CASSYEDRGYEQYV.

This chain links TRBV28 with TRBJ1-3; 7 bases align to TRBD1. The CDR3 totals 17 residues. V lost 1 base and J lost 1; bases outside the gene matches: 7. CDR1 is MDHEN, CDR2 SYDVKM, per germline. This chain's CDR3 is CASSLYRAGGSGNTIYF. Here the CDR3 DNA reads TGTGCCAGCAGTTTATATAGGGCAGGGGGTTCTGGAAACACCATATATTTT.

The chain is built from TRBV5-1 and TRBJ2-2; 8 bases agree with TRBD1. The CDR3 consists of 17 residues. The ends lost 4 bases at V and 1 base at J; junction bases unmatched: 9. Germline loops: CDR1 SGHRS, CDR2 YFSETQ. The CDR3 region has the DNA TGCGCCAGCAGCACCTACTCCGGGACAGGGAACACCGGGGAGCTGTTTTTT. Its translation: CASSTYSGTGNTGELFF.